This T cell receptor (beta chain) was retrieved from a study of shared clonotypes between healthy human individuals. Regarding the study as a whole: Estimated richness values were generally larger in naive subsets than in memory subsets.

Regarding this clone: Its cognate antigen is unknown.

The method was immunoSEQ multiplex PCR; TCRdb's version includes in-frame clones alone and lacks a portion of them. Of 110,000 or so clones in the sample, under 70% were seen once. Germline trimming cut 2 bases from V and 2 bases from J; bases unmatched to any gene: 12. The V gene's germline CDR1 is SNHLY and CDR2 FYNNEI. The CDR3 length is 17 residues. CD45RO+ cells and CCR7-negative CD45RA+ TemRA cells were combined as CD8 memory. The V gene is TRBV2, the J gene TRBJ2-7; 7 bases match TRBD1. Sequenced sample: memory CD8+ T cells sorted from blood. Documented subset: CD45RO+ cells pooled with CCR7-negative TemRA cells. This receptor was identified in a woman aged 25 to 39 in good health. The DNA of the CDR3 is TGTGCCAGCAGTGAAATAGGGGGCCCGACCAGACCCTACGAGCAGTACTTC. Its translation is CASSEIGGPTRPYEQYF.